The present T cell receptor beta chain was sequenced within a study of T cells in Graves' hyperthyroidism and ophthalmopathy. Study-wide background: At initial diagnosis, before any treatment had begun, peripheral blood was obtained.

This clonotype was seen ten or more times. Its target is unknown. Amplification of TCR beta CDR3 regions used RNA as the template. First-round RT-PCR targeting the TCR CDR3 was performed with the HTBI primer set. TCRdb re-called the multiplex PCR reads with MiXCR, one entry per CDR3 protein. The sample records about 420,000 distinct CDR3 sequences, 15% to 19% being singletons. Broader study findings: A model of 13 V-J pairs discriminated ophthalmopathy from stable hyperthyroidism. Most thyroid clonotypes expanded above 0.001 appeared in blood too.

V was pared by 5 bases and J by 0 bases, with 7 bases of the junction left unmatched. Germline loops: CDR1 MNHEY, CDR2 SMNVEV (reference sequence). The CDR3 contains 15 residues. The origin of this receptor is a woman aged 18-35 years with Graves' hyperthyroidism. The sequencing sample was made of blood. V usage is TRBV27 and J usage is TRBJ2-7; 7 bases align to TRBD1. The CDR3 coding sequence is TGTGCCAGCAGTCCTACCGGGACAGCCTCCTACGAGCAGTACTTC. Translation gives CASSPTGTASYEQYF.